These 6 T cell receptor beta chains share one sample of origin, sequenced in a study of STAT5B mutations in CD4+ large granular lymphocyte leukemia (dated by TCRdb to 2021 to 2024). Library prep was done by the immunoSEQ multiplex PCR assay. TCRdb re-hosts the immuneACCESS table, in-frame sequences only. Its copies lack some clones; in the studies checked, an unresolved V gene accounts for under half of them, and the cause for the rest is not known. This sample comprises tens of thousands of clones, around 85% of them detected only once. 2.1% of the sample goes to the ten largest clones. The sequencing input was CD4+ T cells from blood buffy coats. Receptors originate from a human donor in good health.

The rearrangement uses TRBV5-1 and TRBJ2-2; 8 bases are shared with TRBD2. V lost 2 bases to trimming and J lost 6 bases; unmatched junction nucleotides: 9. The germline gives CDR1 SGHRS, CDR2 YFSETQ. CDR3 length equals 16 residues. CDR3 amino acids: CASSFIPAGEAGELFF. The DNA for the CDR3 is TGCGCCAGCAGCTTCATACCAGCGGGAGAGGCCGGGGAGCTGTTTTTT.

The chain employs TRBV11-2 and TRBJ2-2, with 10 bases lining up with TRBD2. The trim removed 5 bases at V and 1 base at J, leaving 1 base unmatched. CDR1 and CDR2 (germline): SGHAT, FQNNGV. CDR3 length: 15 amino acids. As DNA, the CDR3 is TGTGCCAGCAGCCTAGCGGGGGTGAACACCGGGGAGCTGTTTTTT. This translates into CASSLAGVNTGELFF.

The rearrangement uses TRBV20-1 and TRBJ2-5, with D perhaps assigned TRBD1 or TRBD2 (5 bases each). V shed 5 bases and J shed 5 bases, with 9 bases lying between them. Germline-derived CDR1 and CDR2 are DFQATT and SNEGSKA (reference sequence). This CDR3 region has 11 residues. CDR3 residues: CSAGRDETQYF. The CDR3 DNA sequence: TGCAGTGCTGGAAGGGACGAGACCCAGTACTTC.

A few counts support this clone. This chain uses TRBV10-2 with TRBJ2-7; D gene unclear. Germline V CDR1 and CDR2: WSHSY, SAAADI. Trimming cost V 4 bases and J 3 bases, with 10 bases left between them. The CDR3 consists of 13 residues. CDR3 in amino acids: CASSVLSGYEQYF. CDR3 DNA sequence: TGCGCCAGCAGTGTTCTTTCGGGCTACGAGCAGTACTTC.

V usage is TRBV10-3 and J usage is TRBJ2-7; 7 bases map to TRBD2. CDR3 length: 14 residues. Germline CDR1 is ENHRY and CDR2 is SYGVKD. V lost 6 bases to trimming and J lost 0 bases; unmatched junction nucleotides: 5. The CDR3 DNA reads TGTGCCATCAGGGCTAGCGGCATCTCCTACGAGCAGTACTTC. This gives the protein CAIRASGISYEQYF.

The V and J genes are TRBV28 and TRBJ1-6; 7 positions agree with TRBD1. CDR3 length: 20 residues. From germline, CDR1 is MDHEN and CDR2 SYDVKM. The junction had 23 bases not matched to a gene; V was cut back by 5 bases and J by 7 bases. CDR3 protein: CASSLIGPGTDNNLNSPLHF. Written as DNA, the CDR3 is TGTGCCAGCAGTCTCATTGGACCCGGGACAGATAACAACCTCAATTCACCCCTCCACTTT.